This T cell receptor (beta chain) comes out of a study of blood T cell repertoires in COVID-19 (TCRdb year 2020). For context, the study as a whole: Collaborator samples came from the United States, Italy and Spain and covered acute and convalescent phases of COVID-19. The repertoires were released in a freely available public database intended as a resource for research on the immune response to SARS-CoV-2. A de-identified subject ID, COVID-19 status, age in years and sex were almost always included in the sample metadata. The prospective study material was composed of cDNA or gDNA derived from T cells, B-cell-depleted T cells, or PBMCs. HLA class I and class II types, where available, came from metadata supplied by the sample provider rather than from assay-based typing. Subjects who had been exposed to COVID-19, were actively infected with it, or had recovered from it provided the deeply sampled blood TCRbeta repertoires that made up the dataset. The samples were drawn from two sources: the first 160 participants of the ongoing ImmuneRACE study, and 1,200 or so subjects contributed by 6 global collaborators. What the work shows at the level of the full study, not this receptor alone: Clinical and demographic metadata were provided uncurated, with the amount varying by source and participant.

The CDR3 holds 17 amino acids from the cysteine to the phenylalanine. Only the CDR3 DNA stays, 51 bases, in frame from base 1. V is pared back by 1 base and J by 7 bases, with 22 bases lying between the germline termini. The germline V gene encodes CDR1 SGHVS and CDR2 FQNEAQ. One collaborating source in Seattle enrolled patients while the patients were actively infected and followed the patients over time throughout the course of disease. Each collaborating institution followed its own protocols to collect whole blood in K2EDTA tubes. For TCRbeta analysis, collaborators shipped samples in one of three forms: frozen whole blood, isolated PBMCs, or DNA extracted from either of those sample types. Regarding this clone: What this receptor recognizes is not known. Qualities for individual bases were not recorded, and no much larger clone is one base off.

TCRbeta CDR3 regions were amplified from genomic DNA by means of the immunoSEQ Assay, a bias-controlled multiplex PCR. In the source study's methods: Nucleated cell counts per sample were estimated from amplification of reference gene primers within the assay. To quantify the absolute abundance of each unique TCRbeta CDR3 rearrangement, sequence reads were collapsed and filtered. For each sample, productive Simpson clonality was calculated by taking the square root of Simpson's diversity index across productive rearrangements. The clones in this table, taken by TCRdb from immuneACCESS, are in-frame only. Not every clone is retained; where verified, under half of the shortfall comes from an unresolved V gene, and the cause of the rest is unknown. V and J calls and clone size follow that table, whereas D and trimming were derived from the DNA. The sample table records about 170,000 clones; approximately 91% of these occur just once. The ten largest make up roughly 5% of the sample.

The V and J genes are TRBV7-8 and TRBJ2-5; TRBD2 is perhaps the D gene, given 6 matching bases. Sample: peripheral blood. The source of this sequence is a man aged 18 to 35 with COVID-19, enrolled during active disease. The sequenced DNA: TGTGCCAGCAGCTTAGTTGGGTCGGGGAGGCCACGGGGGACCCAGTACTTC. It specifies CASSLVGSGRPRGTQYF.